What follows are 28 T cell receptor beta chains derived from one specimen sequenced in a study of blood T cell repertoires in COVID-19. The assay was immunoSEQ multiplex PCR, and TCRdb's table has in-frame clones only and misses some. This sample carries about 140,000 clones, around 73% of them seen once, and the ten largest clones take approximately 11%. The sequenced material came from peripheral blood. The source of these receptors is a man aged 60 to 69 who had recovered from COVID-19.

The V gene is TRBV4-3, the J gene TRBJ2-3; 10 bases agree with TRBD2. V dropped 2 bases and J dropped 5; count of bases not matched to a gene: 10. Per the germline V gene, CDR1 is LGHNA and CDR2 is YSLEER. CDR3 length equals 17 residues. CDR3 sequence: CASSQMGPSGSGDTQYF. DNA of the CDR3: TGCGCCAGCAGCCAAATGGGGCCTAGCGGGAGCGGAGATACGCAGTATTTT.

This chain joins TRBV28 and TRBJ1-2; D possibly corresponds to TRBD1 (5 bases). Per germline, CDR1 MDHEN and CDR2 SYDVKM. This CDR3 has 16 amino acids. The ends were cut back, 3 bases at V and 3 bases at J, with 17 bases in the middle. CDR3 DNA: TGTGCCAGCAGTTTTGTCCGACCTGACAGAGACTATGGCTACACCTTC. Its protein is CASSFVRPDRDYGYTF.

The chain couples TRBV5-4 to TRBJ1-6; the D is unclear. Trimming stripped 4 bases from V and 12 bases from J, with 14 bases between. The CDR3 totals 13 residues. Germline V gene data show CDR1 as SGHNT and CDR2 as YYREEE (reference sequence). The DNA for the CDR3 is TGTGCCAGCAGCCAGGAACGGGAAGGACCCCTCCACTTT. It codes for CASSQEREGPLHF.

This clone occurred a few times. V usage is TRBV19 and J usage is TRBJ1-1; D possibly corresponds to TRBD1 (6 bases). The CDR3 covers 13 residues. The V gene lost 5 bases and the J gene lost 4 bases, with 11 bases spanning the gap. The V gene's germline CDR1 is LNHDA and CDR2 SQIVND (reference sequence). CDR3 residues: CASSSQGGTEAFF. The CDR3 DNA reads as TGTGCCAGTAGTTCACAGGGTGGCACTGAAGCTTTCTTT.

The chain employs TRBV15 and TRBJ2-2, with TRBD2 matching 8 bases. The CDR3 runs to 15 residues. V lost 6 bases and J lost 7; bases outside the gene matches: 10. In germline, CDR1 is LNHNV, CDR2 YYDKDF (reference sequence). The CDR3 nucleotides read TGTGCCACCAGTTTAAGCGGGAGAGTGGGCGGGGAGCTGTTTTTT. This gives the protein CATSLSGRVGGELFF.

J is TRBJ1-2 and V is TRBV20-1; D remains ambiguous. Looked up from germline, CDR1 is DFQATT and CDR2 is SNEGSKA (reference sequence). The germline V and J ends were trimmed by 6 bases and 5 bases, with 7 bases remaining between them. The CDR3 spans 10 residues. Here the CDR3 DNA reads TGCAGTGCCCCCTCTTATGGCTACACCTTC. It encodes CSAPSYGYTF.

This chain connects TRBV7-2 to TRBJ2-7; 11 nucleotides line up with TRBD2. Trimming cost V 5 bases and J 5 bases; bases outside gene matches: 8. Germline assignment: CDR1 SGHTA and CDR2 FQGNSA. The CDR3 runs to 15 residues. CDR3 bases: TGTGCCAGCAGCAACAGACTAGCGGGAAGGGACGAGCAGTACTTC. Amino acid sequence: CASSNRLAGRDEQYF.

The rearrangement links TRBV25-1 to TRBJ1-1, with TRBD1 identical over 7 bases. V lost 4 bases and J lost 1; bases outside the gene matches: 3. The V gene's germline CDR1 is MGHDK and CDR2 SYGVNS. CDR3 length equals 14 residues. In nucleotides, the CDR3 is TGTGCCAGCAGTGGACAGGGAAAGAACACTGAAGCTTTCTTT. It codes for CASSGQGKNTEAFF.

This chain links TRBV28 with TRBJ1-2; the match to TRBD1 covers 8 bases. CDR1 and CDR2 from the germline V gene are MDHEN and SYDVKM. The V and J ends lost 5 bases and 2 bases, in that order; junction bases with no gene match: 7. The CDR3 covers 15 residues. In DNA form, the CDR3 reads TGTGCCAGCAGTCGCTCCGGACAGGGAAACTATGGCTACACCTTC. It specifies CASSRSGQGNYGYTF.

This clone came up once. The CDR3: CASTPRGGYSHTGELFF. The CDR3 DNA reads as TGTGCCAGCACCCCTCGAGGAGGATACTCCCACACCGGGGAGCTGTTTTTT. The rearrangement links TRBV9 to TRBJ2-2; a possible D gene is TRBD2 (5 bases). Germline CDR1 reads SGDLS; CDR2 reads YYNGEE. There are 17 residues in the CDR3. V was shortened by 6 bases and J by 3 bases, with 21 bases between the two germline ends.

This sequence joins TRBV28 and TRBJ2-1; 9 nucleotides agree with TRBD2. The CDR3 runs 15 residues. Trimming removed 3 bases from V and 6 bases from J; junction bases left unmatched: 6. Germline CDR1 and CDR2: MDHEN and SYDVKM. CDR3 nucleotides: TGTGCCAGCAGTTTTCGCGGGGGGGCCAGCAATGAGCAGTTCTTC. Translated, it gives CASSFRGGASNEQFF.

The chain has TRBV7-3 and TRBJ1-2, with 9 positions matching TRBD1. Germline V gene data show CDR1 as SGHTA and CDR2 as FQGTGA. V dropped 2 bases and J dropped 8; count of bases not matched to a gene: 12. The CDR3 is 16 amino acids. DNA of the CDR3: TGTGCCAGCAGCTTAGGGGGCCCCGGGACAGGGACCGGCTACACCTTC. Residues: CASSLGGPGTGTGYTF. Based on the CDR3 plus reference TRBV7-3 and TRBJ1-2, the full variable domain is GAGVSQTPSNKVTEKGKYVELRCDPISGHTALYWYRQSLGQGPEFLIYFQGTGAADDSGLPNDRFFAVRPEGSVSTLKIQRTERGDSAVYLCASSLGGPGTGTGYTFGSGTRLTVV.

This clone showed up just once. CDR3 protein: CASSQAASGSYEQYF. The DNA for the CDR3 is TGTGCCAGCAGCCAAGCAGCTAGCGGGAGTTACGAGCAGTACTTC. The chain couples TRBV28 to TRBJ2-7; 10 nucleotides align to TRBD2. V lost 6 bases and J lost 4; bases outside the gene matches: 9. The CDR3 runs 15 residues. Germline V gene sequence: CDR1 MDHEN, CDR2 SYDVKM.

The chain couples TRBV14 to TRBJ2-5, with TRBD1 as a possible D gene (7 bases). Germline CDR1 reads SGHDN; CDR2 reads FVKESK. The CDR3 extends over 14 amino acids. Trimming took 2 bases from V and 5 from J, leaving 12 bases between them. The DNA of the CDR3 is TGTGCCAGCAGCCAAACCAGGGGGGTCGAGACCCAGTACTTC. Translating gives CASSQTRGVETQYF.

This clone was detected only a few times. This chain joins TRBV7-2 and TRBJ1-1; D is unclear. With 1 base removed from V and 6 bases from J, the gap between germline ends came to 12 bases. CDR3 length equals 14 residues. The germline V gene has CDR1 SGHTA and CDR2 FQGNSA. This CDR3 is CASSLDGFAAEAFF. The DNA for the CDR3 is TGTGCCAGCAGCTTAGACGGGTTCGCAGCTGAAGCTTTCTTT.

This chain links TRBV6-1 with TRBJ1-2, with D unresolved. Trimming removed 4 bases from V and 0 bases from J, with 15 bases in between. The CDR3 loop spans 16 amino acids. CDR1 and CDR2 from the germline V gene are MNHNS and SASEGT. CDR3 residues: CASSGGGFASNYGYTF. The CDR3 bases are TGTGCCAGCAGTGGAGGAGGGTTCGCTTCTAACTATGGCTACACCTTC.

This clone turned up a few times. The CDR3 here is CASSKFPRGRGETQYF. The CDR3 DNA reads as TGTGCCAGCAGTAAATTCCCCCGGGGGAGAGGGGAGACCCAGTACTTC. The rearrangement uses TRBV7-2 and TRBJ2-5; tentative D call: TRBD2 (6 bases). V was clipped by 6 bases and J by 5 bases, with 22 bases between them. Germline assignment: CDR1 SGHTA and CDR2 FQGNSA. The CDR3 has 16 residues.

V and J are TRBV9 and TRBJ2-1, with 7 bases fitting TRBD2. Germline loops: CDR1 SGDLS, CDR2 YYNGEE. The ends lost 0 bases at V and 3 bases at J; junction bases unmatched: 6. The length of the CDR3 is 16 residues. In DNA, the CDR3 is TGTGCCAGCAGCGTAGGAGGCGGGGGATACTACAATGAGCAGTTCTTC. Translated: CASSVGGGGYYNEQFF.

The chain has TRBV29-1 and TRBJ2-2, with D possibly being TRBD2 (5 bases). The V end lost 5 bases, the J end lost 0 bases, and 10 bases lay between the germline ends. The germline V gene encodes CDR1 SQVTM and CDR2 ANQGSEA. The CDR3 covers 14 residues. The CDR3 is CSVSASPNTGELFF. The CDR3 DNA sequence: TGCAGCGTTTCGGCTAGCCCGAACACCGGGGAGCTGTTTTTT.

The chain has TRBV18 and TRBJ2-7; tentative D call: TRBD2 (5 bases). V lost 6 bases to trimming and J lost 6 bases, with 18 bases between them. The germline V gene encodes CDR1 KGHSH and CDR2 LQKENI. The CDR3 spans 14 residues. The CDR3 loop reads CASSASGRDSEQYF. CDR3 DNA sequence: TGTGCCAGCTCGGCGTCGGGGAGAGACTCCGAGCAGTACTTC.

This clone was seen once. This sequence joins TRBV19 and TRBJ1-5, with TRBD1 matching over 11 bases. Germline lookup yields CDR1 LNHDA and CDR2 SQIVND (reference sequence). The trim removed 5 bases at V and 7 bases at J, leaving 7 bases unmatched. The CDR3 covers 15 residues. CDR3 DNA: TGTGCCAGTAGTGGACAGGGGGCGGGTGGCCAGCCCCAGCATTTT. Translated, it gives CASSGQGAGGQPQHF. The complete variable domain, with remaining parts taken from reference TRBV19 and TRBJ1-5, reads DGGITQSPKYLFRKEGQNVTLSCEQNLNHDAMYWYRQDPGQGLRLIYYSQIVNDFQKGDIAEGYSVSREKKESFPLTVTSAQKNPTAFYLCASSGQGAGGQPQHFGDGTRLSIL.

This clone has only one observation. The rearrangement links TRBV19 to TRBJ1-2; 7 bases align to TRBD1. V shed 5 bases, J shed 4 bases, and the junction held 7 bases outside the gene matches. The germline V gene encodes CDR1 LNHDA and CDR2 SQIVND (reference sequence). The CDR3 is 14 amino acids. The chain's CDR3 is CASSPSRGAYGYTF. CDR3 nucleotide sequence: TGTGCCAGTAGTCCCTCCAGGGGGGCCTATGGCTACACCTTC.

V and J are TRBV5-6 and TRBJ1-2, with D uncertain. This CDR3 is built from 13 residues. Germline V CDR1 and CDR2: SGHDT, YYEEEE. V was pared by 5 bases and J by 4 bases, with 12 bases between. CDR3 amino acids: CASSTSAGYGYTF. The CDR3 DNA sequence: TGTGCCAGCAGTACCAGCGCGGGCTATGGCTACACCTTC. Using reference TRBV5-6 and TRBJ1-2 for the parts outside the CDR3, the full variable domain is DAGVTQSPTHLIKTRGQQVTLRCSPKSGHDTVSWYQQALGQGPQFIFQYYEEEERQRGNFPDRFSGHQFPNYSSELNVNALLLGDSALYLCASSTSAGYGYTFGSGTRLTVV.

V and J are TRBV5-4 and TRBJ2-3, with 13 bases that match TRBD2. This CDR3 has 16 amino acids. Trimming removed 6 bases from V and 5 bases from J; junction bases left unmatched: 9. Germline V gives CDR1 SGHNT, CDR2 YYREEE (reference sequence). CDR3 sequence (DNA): TGTGCCAGCAACCCGAGACTAGCGGGGGGAGGAGATACGCAGTATTTT. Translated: CASNPRLAGGGDTQYF.

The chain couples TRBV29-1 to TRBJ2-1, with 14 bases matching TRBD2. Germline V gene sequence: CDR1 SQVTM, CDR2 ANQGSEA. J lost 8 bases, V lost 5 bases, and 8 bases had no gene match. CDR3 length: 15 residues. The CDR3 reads CSVKETSGRADEQFF. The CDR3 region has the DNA TGCAGCGTTAAGGAGACTAGCGGGAGGGCCGATGAGCAGTTCTTC.

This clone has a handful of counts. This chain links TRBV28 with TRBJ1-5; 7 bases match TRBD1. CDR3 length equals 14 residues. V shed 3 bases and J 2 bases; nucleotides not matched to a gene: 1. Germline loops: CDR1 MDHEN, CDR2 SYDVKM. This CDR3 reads CASSFTGGNQPQHF. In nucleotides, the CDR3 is TGTGCCAGCAGTTTTACAGGGGGCAATCAGCCCCAGCATTTT.

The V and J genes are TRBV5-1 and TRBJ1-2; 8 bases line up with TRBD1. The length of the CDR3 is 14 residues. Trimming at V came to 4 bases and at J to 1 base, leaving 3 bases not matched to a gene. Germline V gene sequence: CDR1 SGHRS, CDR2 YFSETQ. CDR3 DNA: TGCGCCAGCAGCATAGACAGGGGTAACTATGGCTACACCTTC. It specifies CASSIDRGNYGYTF.

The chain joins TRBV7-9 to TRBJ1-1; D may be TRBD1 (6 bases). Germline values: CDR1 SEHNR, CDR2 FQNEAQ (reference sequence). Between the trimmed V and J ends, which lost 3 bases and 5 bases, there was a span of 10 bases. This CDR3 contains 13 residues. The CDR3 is CASSFRGTTEAFF. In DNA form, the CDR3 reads TGTGCCAGCAGCTTCAGGGGTACGACTGAAGCTTTCTTT.